The 22 T cell receptor beta chains below were found in one sample sequenced in a study of T cell responses to AZD1222 COVID-19 vaccine. Method: immunoSEQ multiplex PCR; TCRdb's copy keeps in-frame clones and lacks some. The profile shows 200,000 or so clones, 70% to 90% of them singletons. The sample here was peripheral blood, taken on day 0 of AZD1222 vaccination. These receptors all come from an adult in good health.

This rearrangement joins TRBV4-1 to TRBJ2-2; 9 bases match TRBD1. Trimming at V came to 5 bases and at J to 0 bases, leaving 13 bases not matched to a gene. The CDR3 sequence is 19 residues long. Germline-derived CDR1 and CDR2 are MGHRA and YSYEKL. CDR3 residues: CASSARGTTGGSNTGELFF. CDR3 coding DNA: TGCGCCAGCAGCGCCAGGGGAACGACAGGGGGGTCGAACACCGGGGAGCTGTTTTTT.

The rearrangement links TRBV12-3 or TRBV12-4 to TRBJ1-3, with TRBD1 as a possible D gene (5 bases). Trimming left V 5 bases short and J 12 bases short, with 11 bases between. There are 11 residues in the CDR3. CDR3 region: CASSTDKGIYF. DNA of the CDR3: TGTGCCAGCAGTACGGACAAGGGCATATATTTT.

This clone was observed a handful of times. The chain links TRBV5-4 to TRBJ1-2, with D possibly TRBD1 on 6 matching bases. V lost 0 bases, J lost 8 bases, and 17 bases lay in between. The CDR3 spans 15 residues. CDR1 is SGHNT and CDR2 is YYREEE in the germline V gene (reference sequence). The CDR3 spells CASSLATRGRSGYTF. As DNA, the CDR3 is TGTGCCAGCAGCTTGGCGACGCGGGGGCGGTCCGGCTACACCTTC.

The chain couples TRBV14 to TRBJ1-2; D unclear. V was shortened by 4 bases and J by 3 bases, with 15 bases between the two germline ends. This CDR3 comprises 15 residues. CDR1 and CDR2 from the germline V gene are SGHDN and FVKESK. The CDR3 protein is CASSPLATGYYGYTF. In DNA, the CDR3 is TGTGCCAGCAGCCCCCTCGCCACGGGCTACTATGGCTACACCTTC.

This chain joins TRBV12-3 or TRBV12-4 and TRBJ1-1; the match to TRBD1 covers 7 bases. V lost 9 bases, J lost 5 bases, and 9 bases stayed unmatched. This CDR3 contains 13 residues. DNA for the CDR3: TGTGCCAGTCGAAGACAGGGTTGGACTGAAGCTTTCTTT. Translated, it gives CASRRQGWTEAFF.

There are a few counts of this clone. The rearrangement uses TRBV19 and TRBJ2-7; TRBD1 agrees at 7 bases. The CDR3 consists of 14 residues. J gave up 2 bases and V 6 bases, and 7 bases lay outside the gene matches. Germline assignment: CDR1 LNHDA and CDR2 SQIVND (reference sequence). The CDR3 coding sequence is TGTGCCAGTAGCGGACGACAGGGTGCCTACGAGCAGTACTTC. Encoded protein: CASSGRQGAYEQYF.

The table lists this clone with a count of one. V usage is TRBV28 and J usage is TRBJ1-2; weak D call: TRBD1 (6 bases). V dropped 2 bases and J dropped 7 bases, with 11 bases sitting between them. There are 13 residues in the CDR3. Germline CDR1 and CDR2: MDHEN and SYDVKM. In nucleotides, the CDR3 is TGTGCCAGCAGTTTACCAGGGGCGGCTGGCTACACCTTC. This codes for CASSLPGAAGYTF.

The chain recombines TRBV28 with TRBJ2-7; 11 bases align to TRBD2. Germline CDR1 is MDHEN and CDR2 is SYDVKM. The CDR3 length is 16 residues. J gave up 2 bases and V 9 bases, and 12 bases lay outside the gene matches. The CDR3, as DNA: TGTGCCAGTGTTACTAGCGGGAGATTTAGGACCTACGAGCAGTACTTC. It yields the protein CASVTSGRFRTYEQYF.

The rearrangement uses TRBV5-1 and TRBJ2-2; TRBD1 or TRBD2 may be the D gene (5 bases each). The V end was cut by 0 bases, the J end by 4 bases, with 10 bases between. This CDR3 is 15 amino acids long. Germline CDR1 reads SGHRS; CDR2 reads YFSETQ. The CDR3 spells CASSLVGGPTGELFF. The CDR3 DNA follows: TGCGCCAGCAGCTTGGTTGGGGGTCCCACCGGGGAGCTGTTTTTT.

V is TRBV18 and J is TRBJ2-5; D is perhaps TRBD1 or TRBD2 (5 bases each). The CDR3 length is 13 residues. The germline V gene encodes CDR1 KGHSH and CDR2 LQKENI. V was trimmed by 2 bases and J by 4 bases, leaving 8 bases between them. CDR3 DNA sequence: TGTGCCAGCTCACCAGGGGGTAGAGAGACCCAGTACTTC. It translates to CASSPGGRETQYF.

The rearrangement uses TRBV27 and TRBJ2-1; a weak D match, TRBD2 (5 bases). Per the germline V gene, CDR1 is MNHEY and CDR2 is SMNVEV (reference sequence). This CDR3 spans 14 amino acids. The germline V and J ends were trimmed by 6 bases and 2 bases, with 11 bases remaining between them. Here the CDR3 DNA reads TGTGCCAGCAGCGGACTGGAGGCCTACAATGAGCAGTTCTTC. Translated, it gives CASSGLEAYNEQFF.

J is TRBJ2-5 and V is TRBV7-9; TRBD2 might be the D (5 bases). The CDR3 has 14 residues. Between the trimmed V and J ends, which lost 3 bases and 2 bases, there was a span of 10 bases. Germline CDR1 SEHNR, CDR2 FQNEAQ (reference sequence). Here the CDR3 reads CASSLSGTQETQYF. The CDR3, as DNA: TGTGCCAGCAGCTTGAGCGGAACACAAGAGACCCAGTACTTC.

This clone is a singleton in its sample. The rearrangement joins TRBV6-6 to TRBJ2-1; 7 nucleotides match TRBD1. Unmatched junction bases numbered 8, after V lost 5 bases and J lost 1 base. The CDR3 extends over 16 amino acids. Germline CDR1 MNHNY, CDR2 SVGAGI (reference sequence). CDR3 nucleotides: TGTGCCAGCAGTCGACAGGGCTCGAAGTCCTACAATGAGCAGTTCTTC. Amino acid sequence: CASSRQGSKSYNEQFF.

The chain uses TRBV27 and TRBJ2-7, with D perhaps matching TRBD1 (5 bases). The CDR3 has 15 amino acids. Germline V CDR1 and CDR2: MNHEY, SMNVEV (reference sequence). Trimming cost V 6 bases and J 0 bases, with 15 bases left between them. This CDR3 is CASRRKTDSSYEQYF. For the CDR3, the DNA is TGTGCCAGCAGAAGAAAGACTGACAGCTCCTACGAGCAGTACTTC.

The CDR3 region is CASKYREATDYGYTF. The CDR3 nucleotides read TGTGCCAGCAAGTACAGGGAGGCCACTGACTATGGCTACACCTTC. V gene TRBV6-5 combines with J gene TRBJ1-2, with a possible D match to TRBD1 (6 bases). Trimming took off 7 bases at V and 3 bases at J, with 18 bases between the two ends. Germline CDR1 is MNHEY and CDR2 is SVGAGI. The CDR3 contains 15 residues.

The CDR3 sequence is CASSQDQAGRANYGYTF. The CDR3 coding sequence is TGCGCCAGCAGCCAAGATCAGGCGGGCAGGGCTAACTATGGCTACACCTTC. The genes are TRBV4-1 and TRBJ1-2; a possible D gene is TRBD1 (5 bases). V dropped 0 bases and J dropped 0 bases, with 14 bases sitting between them. CDR1 MGHRA and CDR2 YSYEKL come from the germline V gene. This CDR3 region has 17 residues.

The chain's CDR3 is CASSAFTGTRQPQHF. CDR3 DNA: TGTGCCAGCAGTGCCTTCACAGGGACTCGTCAGCCCCAGCATTTT. The J gene is TRBJ1-5, the V gene TRBV6-4; TRBD1 is a possible D gene (6 bases). The CDR3 is 15 residues long. Looked up from germline, CDR1 is MRHNA and CDR2 is SNTAGT. Trimming removed 4 bases at V and 6 bases at J, with 16 bases between.

This sequence joins TRBV29-1 and TRBJ2-5; D may correspond to TRBD1 or TRBD2 (5 bases each). The V gene's germline CDR1 is SQVTM and CDR2 ANQGSEA. This CDR3 contains 13 residues. V was trimmed by 4 bases and J by 3 bases, leaving 12 bases between them. CDR3 bases: TGCAGCGTTGTCCGGGACCCAAAAGAGACCCAGTACTTC. Residues: CSVVRDPKETQYF.

This rearrangement joins TRBV9 to TRBJ1-1; D uncertain. V lost 0 bases and J lost 0, with 6 bases in between. CDR3 length: 14 amino acids. CDR1 and CDR2 (germline): SGDLS, YYNGEE. The CDR3 sequence: CASSVDVVNTEAFF. The CDR3 nucleotides read TGTGCCAGCAGCGTAGATGTTGTGAACACTGAAGCTTTCTTT.

J is TRBJ1-1 and V is TRBV28, with a tentative D call TRBD1 (5 bases). Germline loops: CDR1 MDHEN, CDR2 SYDVKM. Trimming shortened V by 3 bases and J by 1 base, and 6 bases separated the two germline ends. The length of the CDR3 is 13 residues. The DNA of the CDR3 is TGTGCCAGCAGTTTGACAGAGAACACTGAAGCTTTCTTT. This translates into CASSLTENTEAFF. Full variable domain (missing parts from reference TRBV28 and TRBJ1-1): DVKVTQSSRYLVKRTGEKVFLECVQDMDHENMFWYRQDPGLGLRLIYFSYDVKMKEKGDIPEGYSVSREKKERFSLILESASTNQTSMYLCASSLTENTEAFFGQGTRLTVV.

The gene calls are TRBV7-9 and TRBJ1-1; a possible D gene is TRBD1 (6 bases). Germline CDR1 is SEHNR and CDR2 is FQNEAQ (reference sequence). The CDR3 spans 18 residues. The V end was cut by 5 bases, the J end by 0 bases, with 22 bases between. The CDR3, as DNA: TGTGCCAGCAGCCGTCGTGACAGTCCGGGGGCGGTGAACACTGAAGCTTTCTTT. Its translation is CASSRRDSPGAVNTEAFF. Full variable domain (remainder filled in from reference TRBV7-9 and TRBJ1-1): DTGVSQNPRHKITKRGQNVTFRCDPISEHNRLYWYRQTLGQGPEFLTYFQNEAQLEKSRLLSDRFSAERPKGSFSTLEIQRTEQGDSAMYLCASSRRDSPGAVNTEAFFGQGTRLTVV.

CDR3 DNA: TGTGCCAGCAGCCACCTCATCCCCCGGGACAGGGGGCCTAACTATGGCTACACCTTC. Translating it yields CASSHLIPRDRGPNYGYTF. The chain has TRBV3-1 (or the pseudogene TRBV3-2) and TRBJ1-2; 12 nucleotides match TRBD1. Trimming took 3 bases from V and 0 from J; bases not matched to a gene: 11. The CDR3 contains 19 residues. CDR1 and CDR2 from the germline V gene are LGHDT and YNNKEL (reference sequence).